Sequencing of this T cell receptor beta chain was carried out in a study of regulatory T cells in long-lasting Graves disease. Time point meaning: newly diagnosed GD, antithyroid drugs for less than 3 months. The TCR library was made from RNA extracted from PBMCs. Construction of TCR beta libraries relied on iRepertoire HTBI primers and on Arm-PCR targeting CDR3 regions. One entry per CDR3 protein results from TCRdb running MiXCR on the multiplex PCR reads. The repertoire includes around 450,000 distinct CDR3 sequences, over 12% of them detected once, and approximately 7.8% sits in the top ten. The same specimen was also included in a second study, on T cells in Graves' hyperthyroidism and ophthalmopathy.

The receptor was isolated from a woman aged 35 to 49 with Graves disease. Sequencing used peripheral blood mononuclear cells (PBMCs), obtained at new diagnosis, from a patient treated with antithyroid drugs.

For the CDR3, the DNA is TGTGCCAGCAGTTTGGGTGGGGCCGACGGTGGAGAGACCCAGTACTTC. Protein product: CASSLGGADGGETQYF. V is TRBV27 and J is TRBJ2-5; D perhaps matches TRBD1 (5 bases). This CDR3 is built from 16 residues. The germline gives CDR1 MNHEY, CDR2 SMNVEV (reference sequence). V lost 3 bases, J lost 4 bases, and 18 bases lay in between.